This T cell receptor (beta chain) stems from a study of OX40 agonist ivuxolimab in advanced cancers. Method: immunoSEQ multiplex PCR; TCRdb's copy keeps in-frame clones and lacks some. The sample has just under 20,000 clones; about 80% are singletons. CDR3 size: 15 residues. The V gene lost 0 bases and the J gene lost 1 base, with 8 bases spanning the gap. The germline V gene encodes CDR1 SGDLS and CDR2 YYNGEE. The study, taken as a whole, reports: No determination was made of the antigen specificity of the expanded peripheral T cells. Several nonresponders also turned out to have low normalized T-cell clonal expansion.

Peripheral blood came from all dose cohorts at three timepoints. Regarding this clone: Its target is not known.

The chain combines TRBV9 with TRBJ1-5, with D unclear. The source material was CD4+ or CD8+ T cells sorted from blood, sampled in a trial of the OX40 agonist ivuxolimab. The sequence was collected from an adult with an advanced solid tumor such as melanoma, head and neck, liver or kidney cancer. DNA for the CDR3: TGTGCCAGCAGCGTAGGTACGGTCAGCAATCAGCCCCAGCATTTT. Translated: CASSVGTVSNQPQHF.